These 28 T cell receptor beta chains were all obtained from the same sample, sequenced in a study of glioma-infiltrating T cells. The iRepertoire nested amplicon-rescue multiplex PCR amplified TCR alpha and beta CDR3s from RNA. MiXCR, run by TCRdb on the multiplex PCR reads, gives a single entry per CDR3 protein. The sample contains about 5,800 distinct CDR3 sequences, 25% to 35% of which appear only once. Sequences were obtained from glioma tissue, nonneoplastic brain tissue, or PBMCs (not recorded which). Every receptor here comes from a human donor with low-grade glioma or glioblastoma, undergoing nonglioma brain surgery, or in good health (not recorded which).

This clonotype is medium-sized within its sample. The rearrangement links TRBV7-8 to TRBJ1-6; D ambiguous. V lost 6 bases and J lost 9, with 9 bases in between. Germline values: CDR1 SGHVS, CDR2 FQNEAQ. The CDR3 totals 12 residues. The CDR3: CASRLSPSPLHF. CDR3 nucleotide sequence: TGTGCCAGCAGACTCTCCCCTTCACCCCTCCACTTT. Together with reference TRBV7-8 and TRBJ1-6, the CDR3 gives the full variable domain: GAGVSQSPRYKVAKRGQDVALRCDPISGHVSLFWYQQALGQGPEFLTYFQNEAQLDKSGLPSDRFFAERPEGSVSTLKIQRTQQEDSAVYLCASRLSPSPLHFGNGTRLTVT.

This clonotype was counted only a few times. This could be a read error, since a much larger clone is one nucleotide away. The rearrangement uses TRBV14 and TRBJ2-5, with D uncertain. CDR1 is SGHDN, CDR2 FVKESK, per germline. This CDR3 spans 12 amino acids. The ends were cut back, 1 base at V and 7 bases at J, with 7 bases in the middle. The CDR3 spells CASSQGRVTQYF. In DNA form, the CDR3 reads TGTGCCAGCAGCCAAGGTAGGGTGACCCAGTACTTC.

This clonotype was detected many times. V is TRBV14 and J is TRBJ2-5, with 10 bases fitting TRBD1. V gave up 1 base and J gave up 1 base; unmatched junction bases: 15. The CDR3 length is 20 residues. Germline-derived CDR1 and CDR2 are SGHDN and FVKESK. CDR3 amino acids: CASSQVAPGQGTGAQETQYF. CDR3 DNA: TGTGCCAGCAGCCAAGTGGCACCGGGACAGGGGACGGGGGCCCAAGAGACCCAGTACTTC. The full variable domain, with the rest looked up from reference TRBV14 and TRBJ2-5, is EAGVTQFPSHSVIEKGQTVTLRCDPISGHDNLYWYRRVMGKEIKFLLHFVKESKQDESGMPNNRFLAERTGGTYSTLKVQPAELEDSGVYFCASSQVAPGQGTGAQETQYFGPGTRLLVL.

Worth noting for this clonotype: One end of the junction does not line up with germline, which may come from a read error. The J gene is TRBJ1-1, the V gene TRBV29-1; D not certain. This CDR3 contains 14 residues. Germline V gene sequence: CDR1 SQVTM, CDR2 ANQGSEA. CDR3 nucleotide sequence: TGTAGCGTGGAGACTTGGACCGTGCACACTGAAGCTTTCTTT. It yields the protein CSVETWTVHTEAFF.

Sample share makes this clonotype medium-sized. J is TRBJ1-1 and V is TRBV7-9; D is unclear. This CDR3 has 12 residues. Per the germline V gene, CDR1 is SEHNR and CDR2 is FQNEAQ (reference sequence). V was pared by 2 bases and J by 10 bases, with 11 bases between. The chain's CDR3 is CASSLFAGIAFF. CDR3 DNA: TGTGCCAGCAGCTTATTTGCCGGAATAGCTTTCTTT.

In its sample, this clonotype ranks as medium-sized (0.01 to 0.1%). This chain joins TRBV20-1 and TRBJ2-1; D is ambiguous. This CDR3 comprises 13 residues. V lost 0 bases and J lost 5, with 8 bases in between. Germline-derived CDR1 and CDR2 are DFQATT and SNEGSKA (reference sequence). The chain's CDR3 is CSARENVNNEQFF. The CDR3 coding sequence is TGCAGTGCTAGAGAAAACGTAAACAATGAGCAGTTCTTC.

This clonotype was counted many times. The junction departs from germline at one end; a sequencing error may be responsible. This chain joins TRBV19 and TRBJ1-3; possible D gene TRBD1, 5 bases. CDR1 and CDR2 from the germline V gene are LNHDA and SQIVND (reference sequence). This CDR3 comprises 12 residues. The CDR3 sequence is CASSIGGRARNF. The CDR3 DNA reads TGTGCCAGTAGTATAGGCGGCAGGGCCAGAAATTTT.

This clonotype has at least ten counts. The chain joins TRBV6-6 to TRBJ2-7; D gene unclear. CDR3 length equals 11 residues. CDR1 and CDR2 from the germline V gene are MNHNY and SVGAGI (reference sequence). V gave up 2 bases and J gave up 5 bases, with 4 bases separating them. CDR3 DNA sequence: TGTGCCAGCAGTTACGTGGACGAGCAGTACTTC. It codes for CASSYVDEQYF.

Sample share makes this clonotype medium-sized. The V gene is TRBV28, the J gene TRBJ2-5; 13 bases agree with TRBD2. Losses at the gene ends were 6 bases for V and 5 bases for J; bases not matched to a gene: 12. The CDR3 runs to 17 residues. The V gene's germline CDR1 is MDHEN and CDR2 SYDVKM. The CDR3 reads CASSLIGLAGVRETQYF. Written as DNA, the CDR3 is TGTGCCAGCAGCTTGATTGGACTAGCGGGAGTCCGGGAGACCCAGTACTTC.

There are many counts of this clonotype. V usage is TRBV24-1 and J usage is TRBJ2-3; 7 bases are a match to TRBD1. The CDR3 extends over 13 amino acids. Germline V gene lookup returns CDR1 KGHDR and CDR2 SFDVKD. Trimming removed 9 bases from V and 2 bases from J; junction bases left unmatched: 4. This chain's CDR3 is CATEGQTTDTQYF. The CDR3 coding sequence is TGTGCCACCGAGGGACAGACCACAGATACGCAGTATTTT.

In this sample, this clonotype is medium-sized. J is TRBJ2-1 and V is TRBV6-5; D not resolved. Germline loops: CDR1 MNHEY, CDR2 SVGAGI. V was trimmed by 2 bases and J by 10 bases, leaving 9 bases between them. The CDR3 consists of 12 residues. CDR3 coding DNA: TGTGCCAGCAGTTACGGGGTTGGGGAGCAGTTCTTC. This gives the protein CASSYGVGEQFF.

This clonotype has ten or more counts. V gene TRBV28 combines with J gene TRBJ2-1; D possibly corresponds to TRBD2 (6 bases). V was trimmed by 8 bases and J by 4 bases, leaving 15 bases between them. This CDR3 has 14 residues. CDR1 and CDR2 from the germline V gene are MDHEN and SYDVKM. The CDR3 here is CASRNSGLYNEQFF. CDR3 in DNA: TGTGCCAGCCGAAACTCGGGACTGTACAATGAGCAGTTCTTC. The full variable domain, completed using reference TRBV28 and TRBJ2-1, is DVKVTQSSRYLVKRTGEKVFLECVQDMDHENMFWYRQDPGLGLRLIYFSYDVKMKEKGDIPEGYSVSREKKERFSLILESASTNQTSMYLCASRNSGLYNEQFFGPGTRLTVL.

There are many counts of this clonotype. This sequence joins TRBV7-9 and TRBJ2-7; no definite D call. The CDR3 totals 13 residues. V shed 5 bases and J shed 7 bases, with 15 bases lying between them. Germline V gene lookup returns CDR1 SEHNR and CDR2 FQNEAQ (reference sequence). Here the CDR3 reads CASSLTTTREQYV. The CDR3 nucleotides read TGTGCCAGCAGCCTAACTACGACGAGGGAGCAGTACGTC.

Comments on this clonotype: The conserved closing phenylalanine or tryptophan is absent in this CDR3, likely reflecting a read error. Because the CDR3's place on the DNA is in doubt, the DNA is left out and the CDR3 is given as listed by TCRdb. CDR3 sequence: CASRALSGYNSPRHV. The J gene is TRBJ1-6, the V gene TRBV27. The CDR3 spans 15 amino acids, including both terminal residues. CDR1 is MNHEY, CDR2 SMNVEV, per germline (reference sequence).

This clonotype has at least ten counts. The CDR3 bases are TGTGCCAGCAGCTTCCGGGACAGGTTAGAGGATGAGCAGTTCTTC. It translates to CASSFRDRLEDEQFF. The rearrangement uses TRBV9 and TRBJ2-1; 8 bases align to TRBD1. The CDR3 has 15 residues. The germline V gene has CDR1 SGDLS and CDR2 YYNGEE. The junction had 11 bases not matched to a gene; V was cut back by 4 bases and J by 8 bases.

Many counts were recorded for this clonotype. The gene calls are TRBV4-2 and TRBJ2-6; no reliable D call. Germline CDR1 is LGHNA and CDR2 is YNFKEQ. V lost 0 bases and J 0 bases, leaving 12 bases between the germline ends. CDR3 size: 18 residues. The CDR3 protein is CASSQDSQQTSGANVLTF. CDR3 DNA sequence: TGTGCCAGCAGCCAAGATTCCCAACAGACCTCTGGGGCCAACGTCCTGACTTTC.

This sequence joins TRBV29-1 and TRBJ1-2; perhaps TRBD1 as D (6 bases). This CDR3 spans 15 amino acids. Germline loops: CDR1 SQVTM, CDR2 ANQGSEA. The V end was cut by 3 bases, the J end by 6 bases, with 20 bases between. The CDR3 DNA follows: TGCAGCGTTGAGGGGGCGTCGACATCTTACCATGGCTACACCTTC. It is translated as CSVEGASTSYHGYTF.

This clonotype occurred many times. CDR3 nucleotides: TGTGCCATCCAGCGGGGAGCGGGAGGGGACAATGAGCAGTTCTTC. Translating gives CAIQRGAGGDNEQFF. The J gene is TRBJ2-1, the V gene TRBV10-3; 10 bases map to TRBD2. Trimming removed 8 bases from V and 5 bases from J; junction bases left unmatched: 9. The germline V gene encodes CDR1 ENHRY and CDR2 SYGVKD. CDR3 size: 15 residues.

The CDR3 DNA follows: TGTGCCAGCAGTTTTGGGAAAGGGGGCGCCGGGCGAGGCTCAAACCGCCACTTT. Translation: CASSFGKGGAGRGSNRHF. This chain uses TRBV27 with TRBJ1-6, with 7 nucleotides matching TRBD1. The V and J ends lost 3 bases and 18 bases, in that order; junction bases with no gene match: 26. CDR3 length equals 18 residues. Per germline, CDR1 MNHEY and CDR2 SMNVEV (reference sequence).

This clonotype has only one observation. The chain employs TRBV6-1 and TRBJ2-1, with a tentative D call TRBD1 (6 bases). The CDR3 totals 14 residues. The germline V and J ends were trimmed by 6 bases and 5 bases, with 14 bases remaining between them. Per germline, CDR1 MNHNS and CDR2 SASEGT. CDR3 coding DNA: TGTGCCAGCAGGGAGGATAGGGGGAACAATGAGCAGTTCTTC. Protein sequence: CASREDRGNNEQFF.

This clonotype is categorized as large. The chain joins TRBV6-2 or TRBV6-3 to TRBJ1-2; D remains unclear. The CDR3 totals 13 residues. V lost 2 bases to trimming and J lost 4 bases, with 8 bases between them. Germline values: CDR1 MNHEY, CDR2 SVGEGT. The CDR3 sequence is CASSYRLSYGYTF. In nucleotides, the CDR3 is TGTGCCAGCAGTTACCGGTTGAGCTATGGCTACACCTTC.

This chain links TRBV6-1 with TRBJ1-2; D is perhaps TRBD1 (5 bases). V was shortened by 0 bases and J by 3 bases, with 8 bases between the two germline ends. The CDR3 spans 14 residues. Germline V lookup: CDR1 MNHNS, CDR2 SASEGT. In DNA, the CDR3 is TGTGCCAGCAGTGAAGCGATGGGGGACTATGGCTACACCTTC. Translating it yields CASSEAMGDYGYTF.

The table lists this clonotype with a count of one. CDR3 amino acids: CASSRGSSKANVLTF. The CDR3 region has the DNA TGTGCCAGCAGCCGAGGGAGCTCTAAGGCCAACGTCCTGACTTTC. The chain carries TRBV7-9 and TRBJ2-6; a possible D gene is TRBD2 (5 bases). Germline loops: CDR1 SEHNR, CDR2 FQNEAQ (reference sequence). V lost 5 bases and J lost 6, with 14 bases in between. This CDR3 region has 15 residues.

As to this clonotype: One end of the junction varies from germline; a read error may be responsible. This sequence joins TRBV20-1 and TRBJ1-1; D not certain. Per germline, CDR1 DFQATT and CDR2 SNEGSKA (reference sequence). This CDR3 spans 17 amino acids. The CDR3 DNA is TGCAGTCCCGCGAAGAGTCCCGTCCGTCTTGTGCCCCCTGACGCTTTCTTT. Translating gives CSPAKSPVRLVPPDAFF.

This clonotype has at least ten counts. V and J are TRBV10-3 and TRBJ1-2; D is unclear. The CDR3 extends over 14 amino acids. From germline, CDR1 is ENHRY and CDR2 SYGVKD. V dropped 7 bases and J dropped 8 bases, with 20 bases sitting between them. Written as DNA, the CDR3 is TGTGCCATCAACCCTAACATAGGGTTGGTGGGCTACACCTTC. It is translated as CAINPNIGLVGYTF.

The table lists this clonotype with many counts. CDR3 coding DNA: TGTGCCAGTAGTTCTAGACTAGCGGTGAACACCGGGGAGCTGTTTTTT. This gives the protein CASSSRLAVNTGELFF. The V gene is TRBV19, the J gene TRBJ2-2, with TRBD2 matching 9 bases. The CDR3 loop spans 16 amino acids. J lost 1 base, V lost 5 bases, and 5 bases had no gene match. Germline V gene lookup returns CDR1 LNHDA and CDR2 SQIVND (reference sequence).

V usage is TRBV7-8 and J usage is TRBJ2-3; 7 nucleotides align to TRBD2. V was clipped by 11 bases and J by 4 bases; unmatched bases: 15. The germline CDR1 and CDR2 sequences are SGHVS and FQNEAQ. The CDR3 extends over 15 amino acids. The CDR3 loop is CAHRLVSGGSDTQYF. The CDR3 DNA follows: TGTGCCCACCGCTTAGTTTCGGGGGGTTCAGATACGCAGTATTTT.

This clonotype was counted at least ten times. This chain connects TRBV4-2 to TRBJ2-3; TRBD1 aligns across 7 bases. J was trimmed by 5 bases and V by 1 base; bases with no gene match: 9. CDR1 is LGHNA, CDR2 YNFKEQ, per germline. The CDR3 loop spans 16 amino acids. The CDR3 DNA reads as TGTGCCAGCAGCCAAGGGCCGGCCACAGGGGAAGATACGCAGTATTTT. Its translation: CASSQGPATGEDTQYF.